The clone carrying this TCR beta chain was recorded a few times. Antigen unknown. The data stem from a study of cytomegalovirus exposure and HLA in healthy donors. PCR used 60 Vbeta primers and 13 Jbeta primers. Here immunoSEQ multiplex PCR was the method, and the copy in TCRdb shows in-frame clones only, minus some. The table records fewer than 150,000 clones, about 78% of them present only once. Germline V gene data show CDR1 as MNHEY and CDR2 as SVGAGI. The CDR3 totals 14 residues. The V end lost 11 bases, the J end lost 2 bases, and 19 bases lay between the germline ends. Study results and limitations: Sequencing likely generated an artifact that appeared as a cluster of highly shared sequence variants. Later analysis identified a missense DCLRE1C variant that was linked to TCR beta V- and J-gene trimming. Across donors, most TCRs were seen rarely, yet some public ones were widespread.

Sequencing was performed on PBMCs. This receptor was identified in a man between 45 and 60 years old in good health and CMV-seronegative. This chain links TRBV6-5 with TRBJ2-7, with D possibly being TRBD1 (6 bases). CDR3 bases: TGTGCCGGGAAACAGGGACCTCATCCCTACGAGCAGTACTTC. Protein sequence: CAGKQGPHPYEQYF.